This entry lists 26 T cell receptor beta chains sequenced from one sample in a study of cytomegalovirus exposure and HLA in healthy donors. The PCR employed 60 Vbeta primers together with 13 Jbeta primers. Measured with immunoSEQ multiplex PCR; TCRdb has only the in-frame clones, and not every one. The repertoire consists of roughly 86,000 clones, with over 60% occurring once and the leading ten covering around 4.2%. The sequenced material came from PBMCs. These receptors were obtained from a man younger than 45 in good health and CMV-seronegative.

The chain is built from TRBV9 and TRBJ2-1; the match to TRBD1 covers 7 bases. After removal of 3 bases from V and 5 bases from J, the junction contained 5 bases not matched to a gene. The CDR3 has 14 amino acids. Germline CDR1 is SGDLS and CDR2 is YYNGEE. For the CDR3, the DNA is TGTGCCAGCAGCGGATGGGACAGCCACAATGAGCAGTTCTTC. Protein product: CASSGWDSHNEQFF. Looking up the rest from reference TRBV9 and TRBJ2-1 gives the full variable domain: DSGVTQTPKHLITATGQRVTLRCSPRSGDLSVYWYQQSLDQGLQFLIQYYNGEERAKGNILERFSAQQFPDLHSELNLSSLELGDSALYFCASSGWDSHNEQFFGPGTRLTVL.

The chain is built from TRBV19 and TRBJ2-2, with 9 positions matching TRBD1. J was trimmed by 2 bases and V by 6 bases; bases with no gene match: 7. This CDR3 is built from 16 residues. Per the germline V gene, CDR1 is LNHDA and CDR2 is SQIVND (reference sequence). CDR3 bases: TGTGCCAGTAGGGACAGGGGAGGATTCAACACCGGGGAGCTGTTTTTT. This gives the protein CASRDRGGFNTGELFF.

The chain employs TRBV15 and TRBJ2-4; the match to TRBD2 covers 14 bases. The CDR3 loop spans 18 amino acids. Trimming cost V 3 bases and J 10 bases; bases outside gene matches: 14. Germline CDR1 is LNHNV and CDR2 is YYDKDF (reference sequence). CDR3 loop: CATSSRTSTSGGAEIQYF. CDR3 bases: TGTGCCACCAGCAGTAGGACCTCGACTAGCGGGGGGGCCGAAATTCAGTACTTC.

This chain links TRBV4-3 with TRBJ2-7; 8 bases are a match to TRBD1. Germline V CDR1 and CDR2: LGHNA, YSLEER. After removal of 0 bases from V and 7 bases from J, the junction contained 5 bases not matched to a gene. The CDR3 covers 14 residues. CDR3 DNA sequence: TGCGCCAGCAGCCAAGAGGTGACAGGGGTTGAGCAGTACTTC. Translated: CASSQEVTGVEQYF.

Concerning this clone: Distinct nucleotide sequences in the sample also encode this CDR3. The J gene is TRBJ1-4, the V gene TRBV7-9; D perhaps matches TRBD1 (6 bases). Trimming removed 1 base at V and 5 bases at J, with 11 bases between. The germline V gene encodes CDR1 SEHNR and CDR2 FQNEAQ (reference sequence). The CDR3 covers 15 residues. The CDR3 region is CASSLVQGRNEKLFF. CDR3 coding DNA: TGTGCCAGCAGCTTAGTTCAGGGGCGAAATGAAAAACTGTTTTTT. Looking up the rest from reference TRBV7-9 and TRBJ1-4 gives the full variable domain: DTGVSQNPRHKITKRGQNVTFRCDPISEHNRLYWYRQTLGQGPEFLTYFQNEAQLEKSRLLSDRFSAERPKGSFSTLEIQRTEQGDSAMYLCASSLVQGRNEKLFFGSGTQLSVL.

This clone has only a few counts. This chain uses TRBV9 with TRBJ2-3; 9 bases align to TRBD2. V lost 0 bases and J lost 5; bases outside the gene matches: 10. The CDR3 is made up of 17 amino acids. Per germline, CDR1 SGDLS and CDR2 YYNGEE. CDR3 amino acids: CASSVAGGRGGKDTQYF. The DNA for the CDR3 is TGTGCCAGCAGCGTAGCTGGGGGGCGGGGGGGCAAAGATACGCAGTATTTT.

Only one count was recorded for this clone. The chain is built from TRBV6-5 and TRBJ1-1, with D maybe TRBD1 (6 bases). V dropped 8 bases and J dropped 11 bases, with 15 bases sitting between them. The CDR3 contains 11 residues. Germline V gene lookup returns CDR1 MNHEY and CDR2 SVGAGI. This CDR3 reads CASGVQGMAFF. CDR3 in DNA: TGTGCCAGCGGGGTTCAGGGGATGGCTTTCTTT.

The J gene is TRBJ1-1, the V gene TRBV30; weak D call: TRBD1 (5 bases). Trimming shortened V by 5 bases and J by 3 bases, and 13 bases separated the two germline ends. Germline V gene sequence: CDR1 GTSNPN, CDR2 SVGIG (reference sequence). The CDR3 is made up of 13 amino acids. The CDR3 protein is CAWGVGGDTEAFF. CDR3 in DNA: TGTGCCTGGGGGGTCGGGGGGGACACTGAAGCTTTCTTT.

V is TRBV5-5 and J is TRBJ2-7; D may be TRBD1 (6 bases). This CDR3 region has 13 residues. V gave up 0 bases and J gave up 7 bases, with 11 bases separating them. The germline gives CDR1 SGHKS, CDR2 YYEKEE (reference sequence). The CDR3 is CASSLVQGLEQYF. The DNA for the CDR3 is TGTGCCAGCAGCTTGGTTCAGGGGTTAGAGCAGTACTTC.

The gene calls are TRBV5-4 and TRBJ2-7, with TRBD2 identical over 14 bases. Trimming at V came to 4 bases and at J to 6 bases, leaving 6 bases not matched to a gene. Looked up from germline, CDR1 is SGHNT and CDR2 is YYREEE (reference sequence). The CDR3 length is 15 residues. CDR3 DNA: TGTGCCAGCAGCACGGGACTAGCGGGAGTATTCGAGCAGTACTTC. Its translation is CASSTGLAGVFEQYF.

This clone was detected once. V is TRBV4-3 and J is TRBJ2-3; D ambiguous. Trimming took 0 bases from V and 6 from J, leaving 13 bases between them. The CDR3 covers 15 residues. Germline lookup yields CDR1 LGHNA and CDR2 YSLEER. The CDR3 sequence: CASSQEELVSDTQYF. The CDR3 coding sequence is TGCGCCAGCAGCCAAGAGGAGTTAGTTTCGGATACGCAGTATTTT.

This clone was seen a few times. The CDR3 nucleotides read TGTGCCAGCAGCTTGGTGTCTAGCGGGAGTATTGAGCAGTTCTTC. Amino acids: CASSLVSSGSIEQFF. The chain joins TRBV5-6 to TRBJ2-1; 10 bases are shared with TRBD2. The germline V gene has CDR1 SGHDT and CDR2 YYEEEE. The CDR3 consists of 15 residues. V dropped 0 bases and J dropped 9; count of bases not matched to a gene: 6.

The chain joins TRBV28 to TRBJ1-1; 10 positions match TRBD1. V lost 6 bases and J lost 12; bases outside the gene matches: 7. Germline V gene lookup returns CDR1 MDHEN and CDR2 SYDVKM. CDR3 length equals 12 residues. The CDR3 DNA reads TGTGCCAGCAGACCGGGACAGGGGTTGACTTTCTTT. Translation: CASRPGQGLTFF.

V gene TRBV9 combines with J gene TRBJ1-1; 9 bases are a match to TRBD1. In germline, CDR1 is SGDLS, CDR2 YYNGEE. CDR3 length: 13 amino acids. V shed 3 bases, J shed 6 bases, and the junction held 3 bases outside the gene matches. The CDR3 sequence: CASSETGGAEAFF. The CDR3, as DNA: TGTGCCAGCAGCGAAACAGGGGGCGCTGAAGCTTTCTTT.

The gene calls are TRBV27 and TRBJ1-5, with 10 positions matching TRBD1. CDR3 size: 14 residues. From germline, CDR1 is MNHEY and CDR2 SMNVEV (reference sequence). V lost 8 bases and J lost 0; bases outside the gene matches: 1. The CDR3 here is CASWTGGSNQPQHF. CDR3 bases: TGTGCCAGCTGGACAGGGGGTAGCAATCAGCCCCAGCATTTT.

The rearrangement uses TRBV23-1 and TRBJ1-1; 11 positions match TRBD1. TRBV23-1 qualifies as an ORF whose function is uncertain. The CDR3 is 16 amino acids. V trimming: 0 bases; J trimming: 5 bases; junction bases outside the gene matches: 5. The CDR3 bases are TGCGCCAGCAGTCAATCCCGGACAGGGGGCTATACTGAAGCTTTCTTT. Protein sequence: CASSQSRTGGYTEAFF.

The J gene is TRBJ2-7, the V gene TRBV27; D gene ambiguous. The V and J ends lost 3 bases and 3 bases respectively, with 12 bases between them. Germline loops: CDR1 MNHEY, CDR2 SMNVEV (reference sequence). The CDR3 consists of 14 residues. The DNA for the CDR3 is TGTGCCAGCAGTTTGGGCAAGATGGGCTACGAGCAGTACTTC. As protein: CASSLGKMGYEQYF.

This rearrangement joins TRBV28 to TRBJ1-2, with 8 nucleotides matching TRBD1. The ends lost 6 bases at V and 0 bases at J; junction bases unmatched: 3. The CDR3 totals 14 residues. Germline values: CDR1 MDHEN, CDR2 SYDVKM. The CDR3 DNA follows: TGTGCCAGCAGGGTACAGGGGGCTAACTATGGCTACACCTTC. Protein product: CASRVQGANYGYTF.

This clone has only a few counts. The chain has TRBV25-1 and TRBJ2-3; the D gene is possibly TRBD1 (5 bases). Germline-derived CDR1 and CDR2 are MGHDK and SYGVNS. Trimming cost V 5 bases and J 5 bases, with 14 bases left between them. The CDR3 loop spans 14 amino acids. The CDR3 nucleotides read TGTGCCAGCAGTCAGAAGGGGCATAGAGATACGCAGTATTTT. It translates to CASSQKGHRDTQYF.

The genes are TRBV5-4 and TRBJ2-1; TRBD2 matches at 13 bases. The CDR3 runs 15 residues. Germline V CDR1 and CDR2: SGHNT, YYREEE (reference sequence). V lost 2 bases, J lost 8 bases, and 4 bases stayed unmatched. In nucleotides, the CDR3 is TGTGCCAGCAGCTTTCGGACTAGCGGGAGCTATGAGCAGTTCTTC. Its protein is CASSFRTSGSYEQFF.

V is TRBV29-1 and J is TRBJ2-1; TRBD2 is a possible D gene (5 bases). CDR1 SQVTM and CDR2 ANQGSEA come from the germline V gene. V was clipped by 1 base and J by 4 bases, with 8 bases between them. There are 13 residues in the CDR3. Here the CDR3 reads CSVEGGSYNEQFF. The CDR3 DNA follows: TGCAGCGTTGAAGGAGGGAGTTACAATGAGCAGTTCTTC.

The rearrangement uses TRBV6-5 and TRBJ2-5; TRBD2 aligns across 7 bases. After removal of 8 bases from V and 5 bases from J, the junction contained 14 bases not matched to a gene. Germline V gene lookup returns CDR1 MNHEY and CDR2 SVGAGI. The CDR3 length is 15 residues. The chain's CDR3 is CASGKEAGTGETQYF. CDR3 sequence (DNA): TGTGCCAGCGGGAAAGAAGCGGGGACCGGGGAGACCCAGTACTTC.

In this sample, this clone turned up a few times. The chain links TRBV27 to TRBJ2-1; 8 nucleotides match TRBD2. V lost 7 bases, J lost 5 bases, and 13 bases stayed unmatched. CDR1 is MNHEY and CDR2 is SMNVEV in the germline V gene (reference sequence). The length of the CDR3 is 16 residues. The CDR3 loop is CASTSGVGLDDNEQFF. CDR3 coding DNA: TGTGCCAGCACCTCGGGCGTGGGACTAGACGACAATGAGCAGTTCTTC.

This clone has just a few counts. The chain employs TRBV4-3 and TRBJ2-5; 11 nucleotides agree with TRBD2. Germline CDR1 is LGHNA and CDR2 is YSLEER. V was pared by 1 base and J by 5 bases, with 12 bases of the junction left unmatched. This CDR3 has 18 amino acids. The CDR3 protein is CASSQVSGGAGIGETQYF. The CDR3 DNA sequence: TGCGCCAGCAGCCAAGTTAGCGGGGGGGCCGGTATAGGCGAGACCCAGTACTTC.

The CDR3 DNA is TGTGCCATCAGTGAGTTGACACCTACGCAGTATTTT. It is translated as CAISELTPTQYF. V usage is TRBV10-3 and J usage is TRBJ2-3; the D is unclear. V lost 1 base to trimming and J lost 8 bases, with 7 bases between them. This CDR3 contains 12 residues. The germline V gene has CDR1 ENHRY and CDR2 SYGVKD.

The chain uses TRBV6-1 and TRBJ2-3; 9 nucleotides align to TRBD1. V dropped 6 bases and J dropped 2; count of bases not matched to a gene: 3. CDR3 length: 14 residues. Germline CDR1 and CDR2: MNHNS and SASEGT. CDR3 sequence: CASRRDRDTDTQYF. CDR3 in DNA: TGTGCCAGCAGAAGGGACAGGGACACAGATACGCAGTATTTT.